This entry lists 9 T cell receptor beta chains sequenced from one sample in a study of CD8+CD57+ T cells in acquired aplastic anemia (dated by TCRdb to 2017 to 2018). The sequencer was an Illumina HiSeq 2000. Genomic DNA was used as template for profiling of TCR beta VDJ combinations and CDR3 sequences. TCRdb reran the public reads through fastp at Q25 and MiXCR, keeping productive beta chains. Entries are consolidated by CDR3 protein sequence, retaining the most common genes and DNA. The sample table shows about 210,000 distinct CDR3 sequences, and roughly 33% are seen once. The ten top clones hold 0.95% to 1.3% of the sample. Sequences were obtained from sorted CD4+, CD8+, or CD8+CD57+ T cells (not recorded which) from PBMCs. These receptors all stem from a human donor in good health, serving as a control.

This chain links TRBV11-1 with TRBJ1-4, with D uncertain. V lost 0 bases to trimming and J lost 0 bases, with 8 bases between them. CDR1 and CDR2 from the germline V gene are SGHAT and FQDESV (reference sequence). The CDR3 contains 16 residues. CDR3: CASSLAPRATNEKLFF. DNA for the CDR3: TGTGCCAGCAGCTTAGCTCCCCGTGCAACTAATGAAAAACTGTTTTTT. The full variable domain, with the rest looked up from reference TRBV11-1 and TRBJ1-4, is EAEVAQSPRYKITEKSQAVAFWCDPISGHATLYWYRQILGQGPELLVQFQDESVVDDSQLPKDRFSAERLKGVDSTLKIQPAELGDSAMYLCASSLAPRATNEKLFFGSGTQLSVL.

This clonotype occurred many times. The chain joins TRBV6-1 to TRBJ2-7; 7 bases match TRBD2. Per the germline V gene, CDR1 is MNHNS and CDR2 is SASEGT. V gave up 6 bases and J gave up 4 bases; unmatched junction bases: 12. This CDR3 contains 15 residues. The CDR3 region is CASSITGTNLYEQYF. The DNA for the CDR3 is TGTGCCAGCAGCATAACCGGGACTAACCTTTACGAGCAGTACTTC.

The V gene is TRBV6-5, the J gene TRBJ2-3; no reliable D call. The CDR3 has 13 amino acids. Trimming pared 2 bases from V and 6 bases from J, leaving 9 bases between. Germline CDR1 and CDR2: MNHEY and SVGAGI. CDR3 bases: TGTGCCAGCAGTTACCCGGGCTCCGATACGCAGTATTTT. Translated: CASSYPGSDTQYF.

This clonotype was seen at least ten times. The V call is TRBV24-1, the J call TRBJ2-5; D possibly corresponds to TRBD1 (5 bases). V was clipped by 3 bases and J by 4 bases, with 14 bases between them. CDR1 is KGHDR and CDR2 is SFDVKD in the germline V gene. This CDR3 has 15 amino acids. The CDR3 region has the DNA TGTGCCACCAGTGATCCTAGGGGTCCGGCAGAGACCCAGTACTTC. It yields the protein CATSDPRGPAETQYF.

This clonotype was counted many times. The V and J genes are TRBV2 and TRBJ2-2; tentative D call: TRBD1 (5 bases). Germline V gene lookup returns CDR1 SNHLY and CDR2 FYNNEI. The CDR3 consists of 12 residues. V gave up 5 bases and J gave up 5 bases, with 6 bases separating them. CDR3 loop: CASSPGTGELFF. The CDR3 DNA sequence: TGTGCCAGCAGTCCAGGGACCGGGGAGCTGTTTTTT.

This clonotype showed up many times. This chain uses TRBV9 with TRBJ2-3, with a possible D match to TRBD2 (6 bases). Germline lookup yields CDR1 SGDLS and CDR2 YYNGEE. The CDR3 length is 15 residues. Trimming shortened V by 1 base and J by 1 base, and 10 bases separated the two germline ends. In nucleotides, the CDR3 is TGTGCCAGCAGCGTACGTCCGGGGGGCACAGATACGCAGTATTTT. Encoded protein: CASSVRPGGTDTQYF.

Comment on this clonotype: A read error may explain this, as a much larger clone is one base away. Lacking the conserved final phenylalanine or tryptophan, this CDR3 likely reflects a read error. The chain couples TRBV6-5 to TRBJ2-7; 9 bases are a match to TRBD1. The CDR3 covers 15 residues. Germline V gene sequence: CDR1 MNHEY, CDR2 SVGAGI. J gave up 3 bases and V 2 bases, and 5 bases lay outside the gene matches. The CDR3 loop is CASSYAGQGLYEQYS. As DNA, the CDR3 is TGTGCCAGCAGTTACGCCGGACAGGGGCTCTACGAGCAGTACTCC.

The table lists this clonotype with many counts. The chain carries TRBV11-1 and TRBJ2-1, with 8 bases identical to TRBD2. The V and J ends lost 5 bases and 3 bases, in that order; junction bases with no gene match: 15. The CDR3 loop spans 18 amino acids. Per germline, CDR1 SGHAT and CDR2 FQDESV (reference sequence). The CDR3: CASSKKLRGGNSYNEQFF. CDR3 coding DNA: TGTGCCAGCAGCAAAAAACTACGGGGGGGCAATAGCTACAATGAGCAGTTCTTC.

This clonotype has at least ten counts. The chain recombines TRBV19 with TRBJ2-7; 7 nucleotides line up with TRBD1. This CDR3 contains 14 residues. The V and J ends lost 4 bases and 0 bases, in that order; junction bases with no gene match: 3. Germline V gene lookup returns CDR1 LNHDA and CDR2 SQIVND (reference sequence). CDR3 nucleotide sequence: TGTGCCAGTAGTACCGGGACAGTCTCCTACGAGCAGTACTTC. It is translated as CASSTGTVSYEQYF.